These 6 T cell receptor beta chains were sequenced from one sample in a study of blood T cell repertoires in COVID-19. Here immunoSEQ multiplex PCR was the method, and the copy in TCRdb shows in-frame clones only, minus some. The sample lists about 98,000 clones; about 85% were seen once. Specimen: peripheral blood. These receptors originate from a woman aged 50 to 65 with COVID-19, enrolled during active disease.

The genes are TRBV3-1 (or the pseudogene TRBV3-2) and TRBJ2-3; 12 positions match TRBD2. Looked up from germline, CDR1 is LGHDT and CDR2 is YNNKEL (reference sequence). The CDR3 runs to 15 residues. J was trimmed by 1 base and V by 4 bases; bases with no gene match: 0. The CDR3 reads CASSRLAGGTDTQYF. The DNA for the CDR3 is TGTGCCAGCAGCCGACTAGCGGGGGGCACAGATACGCAGTATTTT.

V is TRBV9 and J is TRBJ1-5; TRBD1 aligns across 9 bases. The junction had 9 bases not matched to a gene; V was cut back by 3 bases and J by 5 bases. The CDR3 is 16 residues long. Germline-derived CDR1 and CDR2 are SGDLS and YYNGEE. Here the CDR3 reads CASSEGQGGSYQPQHF. The CDR3, as DNA: TGTGCCAGCAGCGAGGGACAGGGAGGGTCCTATCAGCCCCAGCATTTT.

This clone was seen more than once but under ten times. This rearrangement joins TRBV29-1 to TRBJ2-3; D gene uncertain. V was trimmed by 8 bases and J by 0 bases, leaving 9 bases between them. This CDR3 region has 12 residues. CDR1 SQVTM and CDR2 ANQGSEA come from the germline V gene. CDR3 residues: CSSEYSTDTQYF. DNA of the CDR3: TGCAGCTCTGAGTACAGCACAGATACGCAGTATTTT.

The CDR3 nucleotides are TGTGCCAGCAGCCACTCTGGGGGCAGGGGCTATGGCTACACCTTC. Protein: CASSHSGGRGYGYTF. V and J are TRBV3-1 (or the pseudogene TRBV3-2) and TRBJ1-2, with D possibly being TRBD1 (6 bases). V lost 3 bases, J lost 4 bases, and 15 bases lay in between. The germline V gene has CDR1 LGHDT and CDR2 YNNKEL (reference sequence). The CDR3 is 15 amino acids.

This clone was observed a handful of times. In DNA form, the CDR3 reads TGTGCCAGCAGTGACAGGGGGGTCACTGAAGCTTTCTTT. It is translated as CASSDRGVTEAFF. V usage is TRBV25-1 and J usage is TRBJ1-1, with TRBD1 identical over 7 bases. V dropped 3 bases and J dropped 4; count of bases not matched to a gene: 2. The CDR3 contains 13 residues. Per the germline V gene, CDR1 is MGHDK and CDR2 is SYGVNS. Combining the CDR3 with reference TRBV25-1 and TRBJ1-1 gives the whole variable domain EADIYQTPRYLVIGTGKKITLECSQTMGHDKMYWYQQDPGMELHLIHYSYGVNSTEKGDLSSESTVSRIRTEHFPLTLESARPSHTSQYLCASSDRGVTEAFFGQGTRLTVV.

This chain uses TRBV25-1 with TRBJ1-5, with D unresolved. Germline V CDR1 and CDR2: MGHDK, SYGVNS. This CDR3 has 16 amino acids. Trimming shortened V by 3 bases and J by 0 bases, and 12 bases separated the two germline ends. The CDR3 protein is CASSEEENYSNQPQHF. The CDR3 bases are TGTGCCAGCAGTGAGGAGGAGAATTATAGCAATCAGCCCCAGCATTTT. Complete variable domain (other parts from reference TRBV25-1 and TRBJ1-5): EADIYQTPRYLVIGTGKKITLECSQTMGHDKMYWYQQDPGMELHLIHYSYGVNSTEKGDLSSESTVSRIRTEHFPLTLESARPSHTSQYLCASSEEENYSNQPQHFGDGTRLSIL.